This passage covers 21 T cell receptor beta chains from one sample sequenced in a study of tumor and adjacent non-tumor tissue in lung cancer. A modified ARM-PCR protocol with three rounds of nested PCR amplified TCRbeta. TCRdb independently ran MiXCR on the multiplex PCR reads; one entry per CDR3 protein. The sample has approximately 44,000 distinct CDR3 sequences, approximately 61% seen once. No cell sorting was done before RNA was extracted from the tissue. More than 3 cm separated this lung sample from the edge of the tumor. Sequencing was carried out using distant non-tumor lung tissue. Receptors were obtained from a man between 45 and 60 years old with non-small cell lung cancer.

V gene TRBV10-3 combines with J gene TRBJ2-7; no clear D gene. Per germline, CDR1 ENHRY and CDR2 SYGVKD. The CDR3 is made up of 16 amino acids. Trimming stripped 0 bases from V and 5 bases from J, with 17 bases between. CDR3 region: CAISESGFGLQDEQYV. The CDR3 DNA follows: TGTGCCATCAGTGAGTCAGGGTTCGGTTTGCAGGACGAGCAGTACGTC.

Comment on this clonotype: It may be a read error: a sequence one base away is much more abundant. The rearrangement joins TRBV10-2 to TRBJ2-7; 7 positions match TRBD2. The length of the CDR3 is 14 residues. Trimming cost V 2 bases and J 3 bases; bases outside gene matches: 4. The germline CDR1 and CDR2 sequences are WSHSY and SAAADI. DNA for the CDR3: TGCGCCAGCAGTGAGGGGGGACTAATCTACGAGCAGTACTTC. Residues: CASSEGGLIYEQYF.

In regard to this clonotype: Possible read error: a much larger clone is one base away. This sequence joins TRBV30 and TRBJ2-7, with 11 bases lining up with TRBD2. The CDR3 has 14 residues. In germline, CDR1 is GTSNPN, CDR2 SVGIG (reference sequence). The CDR3 region is CAWSRGTSGYERYF. The CDR3 region has the DNA TGTGCCTGGAGTCGGGGGACTAGCGGCTACGAGCGGTACTTC.

To note about this clonotype: Its ends do not fully match the called genes, so a read error is possible. The gene calls are TRBV28 and TRBJ1-1; perhaps TRBD1 as D (5 bases). The germline gives CDR1 MDHEN, CDR2 SYDVKM. This CDR3 contains 16 residues. The CDR3 sequence: CASRVLPGAGYTQAFF. The CDR3 DNA sequence: TGTGCCAGCAGGGTTCTCCCTGGGGCAGGGTACACTCAAGCTTTCTTT.

On this clonotype: A single base separates this from a much larger clone, so it may be a read error. The chain recombines TRBV4-2 with TRBJ2-7; D possibly corresponds to TRBD2 (7 bases). The CDR3 has 16 residues. CDR1 is LGHNA and CDR2 is YNFKEQ in the germline V gene. The CDR3 region is CANSPSGGGRVYEQYF. CDR3 DNA sequence: TGTGCCAACAGCCCCTCGGGGGGCGGGAGAGTGTACGAGCAGTACTTC.

Details on this clonotype: Because it lacks the conserved phenylalanine or tryptophan at the end, this CDR3 is likely a read error. The chain has TRBV11-2 and TRBJ2-3; 9 bases are shared with TRBD2. CDR3 length: 16 residues. With V trimmed by 5 bases and J by 1 base, 7 bases remained unmatched. CDR1 SGHAT and CDR2 FQNNGV come from the germline V gene. The CDR3 DNA is TGTGCCAGCAGCCTTGCTAGCGGGGAGCGCACAGATACGCAGTATATT. The encoded protein is CASSLASGERTDTQYI.

The rearrangement links TRBV7-3 to TRBJ1-5; no definite D call. The V end was cut by 5 bases, the J end by 5 bases, with 10 bases between. CDR3 length equals 13 residues. Looked up from germline, CDR1 is SGHTA and CDR2 is FQGTGA. CDR3 DNA: TGTGCCAGCAGCGAAGGCGGAGATCAGCCCCAGCATTTT. Its protein is CASSEGGDQPQHF. Full variable domain (missing parts from reference TRBV7-3 and TRBJ1-5): GAGVSQTPSNKVTEKGKYVELRCDPISGHTALYWYRQSLGQGPEFLIYFQGTGAADDSGLPNDRFFAVRPEGSVSTLKIQRTERGDSAVYLCASSEGGDQPQHFGDGTRLSIL.

The table lists this clonotype with a count of one. The V and J genes are TRBV20-1 and TRBJ2-3, with 11 bases fitting TRBD2. Germline-derived CDR1 and CDR2 are DFQATT and SNEGSKA (reference sequence). The CDR3 is 14 residues long. V gave up 4 bases and J gave up 5 bases; unmatched junction bases: 5. The CDR3 reads CSANLTSGVDTQYF. CDR3 in DNA: TGCAGTGCTAACCTGACTAGCGGGGTAGATACGCAGTATTTT.

This clonotype was recorded at least ten times. The rearrangement links TRBV30 to TRBJ2-3; D gene unclear. Germline V CDR1 and CDR2: GTSNPN, SVGIG (reference sequence). CDR3 length: 12 amino acids. With 2 bases removed from V and 5 bases from J, the gap between germline ends came to 8 bases. The CDR3 loop reads CAWSIAGDTQYF. CDR3 DNA sequence: TGTGCCTGGAGTATAGCAGGAGATACGCAGTATTTT.

Comments on this clonotype: The CDR3 does not end in the conserved phenylalanine or tryptophan, so this is likely a read error. The chain carries TRBV10-2 and TRBJ2-5; no reliable D call. This CDR3 has 14 amino acids. The germline V gene has CDR1 WSHSY and CDR2 SAAADI. The DNA for the CDR3 is TGCGCCAGCAGGCTTTCGAGAGTGCAGGAGACTCAGTACTCC. Protein: CASRLSRVQETQYS.

About this clonotype itself: This CDR3 fails to terminate in the conserved phenylalanine or tryptophan, so it likely reflects a read error. The chain employs TRBV5-1 and TRBJ1-6, with TRBD1 identical over 9 bases. Germline CDR1 and CDR2: SGHRS and YFSETQ. This CDR3 has 14 residues. The DNA of the CDR3 is TGCACCAGCAGCGAACAGGGGGCAAGTTCACCCCTCCACTAT. Residues: CTSSEQGASSPLHY.

With regard to this clonotype: Compared with germline, one end of the junction differs, possibly owing to a read error. The V and J genes are TRBV14 and TRBJ2-6; TRBD2 might be the D (5 bases). The CDR3 totals 21 residues. The germline gives CDR1 SGHDN, CDR2 FVKESK. CDR3: CASSQAASLGPRKTGSNVLTF. The CDR3 nucleotides read TGTGCCAGCAGCCAAGCGGCTAGCCTCGGTCCCCGTAAAACTGGGTCCAACGTCCTGACTTTC.

Notes on this clonotype: Sequence at one end of the junction differs from germline and may be a read error. The rearrangement links TRBV6-1 to TRBJ2-7; D remains unclear. The CDR3 loop spans 12 amino acids. Germline V gene sequence: CDR1 MNHNS, CDR2 SASEGT. The CDR3 bases are TGTGCCAGCAGTGAACAAGGGTACGATCAGTACTTC. Its protein product is CASSEQGYDQYF.

This clonotype was seen ten or more times. The chain couples TRBV7-9 to TRBJ1-5; D is unclear. Between the trimmed V and J ends, which lost 5 bases and 12 bases, there was a span of 17 bases. Germline lookup yields CDR1 SEHNR and CDR2 FQNEAQ (reference sequence). The CDR3 length is 13 residues. CDR3 in DNA: TGTGCCAGCAGCCCCCCGGGTGGCCAGTTCCAGCATTTT. Amino acids: CASSPPGGQFQHF.

The sample holds many counts of this clonotype. The chain has TRBV12-3 or TRBV12-4 and TRBJ2-5; maybe TRBD2 (5 bases). The ends were cut back, 5 bases at V and 2 bases at J, with 18 bases in the middle. The CDR3 is 16 residues long. The DNA for the CDR3 is TGTGCCAGCAGTCTCAAGTCGGGATTATCACAAGAGACCCAGTACTTC. Its translation is CASSLKSGLSQETQYF.

Notes on this clonotype: One junction end disagrees with the germline gene, perhaps due to a read error. This chain joins TRBV25-1 and TRBJ2-5; the D gene is possibly TRBD2 (5 bases). The germline V gene encodes CDR1 MGHDK and CDR2 SYGVNS. The CDR3 length is 13 residues. DNA for the CDR3: TGTACCAGCAGTGTAGAGGGCAGAGGGACCCAGTACTTC. Residues: CTSSVEGRGTQYF. Supplemented by reference TRBV25-1 and TRBJ2-5, the full variable domain reads EADIYQTPRYLVIGTGKKITLECSQTMGHDKMYWYQQDPGMELHLIHYSYGVNSTEKGDLSSESTVSRIRTEHFPLTLESARPSHTSQYLCTSSVEGRGTQYFGPGTRLLVL.

As for this clonotype: A much larger clone differs from this one at a single base, so this may be a read error. The V call is TRBV28, the J call TRBJ2-6; D is perhaps TRBD1 (5 bases). The CDR3 runs to 15 residues. Germline CDR1 MDHEN, CDR2 SYDVKM. The CDR3 spells CASSLRGSGANVMTF. Written as DNA, the CDR3 is TGTGCCAGCAGTTTAAGGGGCTCTGGGGCCAACGTCATGACTTTC.

On this clonotype: A read error may explain this, as a much larger clone is one base away. No conserved phenylalanine or tryptophan is present at the end of the CDR3, so a read error is the likely explanation. The DNA is omitted, as the CDR3 cannot be located on it reliably, and the CDR3 follows TCRdb's listing. V usage is TRBV29-1 and J usage is TRBJ2-1; the DNA was not compared with TRBD2, the D call given in the table. The CDR3 adds up to 13 amino acids, both ends counted. CDR1 is SQVTM, CDR2 ANQGSEA, per germline. This CDR3 reads CSVEDRLSSGWFL.

Points on this clonotype: The CDR3 does not close with the conserved phenylalanine or tryptophan, likely indicating a read error. V usage is TRBV11-3 and J usage is TRBJ2-1; possibly TRBD2 for D (5 bases). This CDR3 contains 15 residues. The germline V gene encodes CDR1 SGHNT and CDR2 YENEEA. Trimming took 5 bases from V and 4 from J, leaving 15 bases between them. The CDR3 coding sequence is TGTGCCAGCAGCACCGCACTAGTGGGGTACAATGAGCAGTTCTCC. Residues: CASSTALVGYNEQFS.

This clonotype qualifies as medium-sized (0.01 to 0.1%). V is TRBV11-2 and J is TRBJ2-5, with TRBD2 matching over 15 bases. This CDR3 is built from 18 residues. Germline V lookup: CDR1 SGHAT, CDR2 FQNNGV. V lost 2 bases and J lost 7; bases outside the gene matches: 11. The CDR3 is CASSLPGLAGGAYMTQYF. CDR3 sequence (DNA): TGTGCCAGCAGCTTACCGGGACTAGCGGGGGGCGCGTATATGACCCAGTACTTC. Supplemented by reference TRBV11-2 and TRBJ2-5, the full variable domain reads EAGVAQSPRYKIIEKRQSVAFWCNPISGHATLYWYQQILGQGPKLLIQFQNNGVVDDSQLPKDRFSAERLKGVDSTLKIQPAKLEDSAVYLCASSLPGLAGGAYMTQYFGPGTRLLVL.

This clonotype was recorded a few times. Sequence at one end of the junction differs from germline and may be a read error. This chain links TRBV4-2 with TRBJ2-2, with 8 bases identical to TRBD1. This CDR3 has 15 amino acids. CDR1 LGHNA and CDR2 YNFKEQ come from the germline V gene. The CDR3 sequence is CAGSQVQGDTGEPFF. In DNA, the CDR3 is TGTGCCGGCAGCCAAGTACAGGGGGACACCGGGGAGCCGTTTTTT.